This TCR beta chain was profiled in a study of blood T cell repertoires in COVID-19. Produced via immunoSEQ multiplex PCR; TCRdb's table is partial and in-frame only. Altogether around 100,000 clones are present, roughly 87% being singletons, with the ten largest covering about 7.4%. Germline CDR1 SGHRS, CDR2 YFSETQ. The CDR3 runs to 14 residues. Trimming left V 0 bases short and J 0 bases short, with 4 bases between. This rearrangement joins TRBV5-1 to TRBJ2-1; D ambiguous. The sample taken for sequencing was peripheral blood. The receptor was isolated from a man aged 25 to 40 in a cohort sampled during active COVID-19. As DNA, the CDR3 is TGCGCCAGCAGCTTGGGGAGCTCCTACAATGAGCAGTTCTTC. Its translation: CASSLGSSYNEQFF.